The 32 T cell receptor beta chains in this list originate from one sample, sequenced in a study of cytomegalovirus exposure and HLA in healthy donors. The PCR contained 60 Vbeta and 13 Jbeta primers. The protocol was immunoSEQ multiplex PCR, while the TCRdb copy is restricted to in-frame clones and leaves out a portion. The sample has around 150,000 clones; 83% are singletons. Sequenced sample: PBMCs. Every receptor here comes from a middle-aged man in good health and CMV-seropositive.

As to this clone: At one of its ends the junction is not consistent with the germline gene, which may arise from a read error. The rearrangement links TRBV9 to TRBJ2-3; TRBD2 matches at 8 bases. The CDR3 runs 16 residues. Germline values: CDR1 SGDLS, CDR2 YYNGEE. The chain's CDR3 is CAGSVGSGISTDTQYF. CDR3 sequence (DNA): TGTGCCGGCAGCGTAGGTAGCGGGATTAGCACAGATACGCAGTATTTT.

This clone came up a few times. The rearrangement uses TRBV5-3 and TRBJ2-3; the match to TRBD1 covers 8 bases. TRBV5-3 is an ORF, and what it does is uncertain. Trimming cost V 4 bases and J 0 bases; bases outside gene matches: 16. The CDR3 totals 19 residues. CDR3 sequence: CARSPRDRTPSRSTDTQYF. The CDR3 region has the DNA TGTGCCAGAAGCCCTAGGGACAGGACTCCTTCCCGTAGCACAGATACGCAGTATTTT.

V is TRBV6-1 and J is TRBJ2-5; D possibly corresponds to TRBD1 (6 bases). With 1 base removed from V and 5 bases from J, the gap between germline ends came to 14 bases. The CDR3 sequence is 15 residues long. The V gene's germline CDR1 is MNHNS and CDR2 SASEGT. The DNA of the CDR3 is TGTGCCAGCAGTGAAGATTTCAGGGGTTGGGAGACCCAGTACTTC. Its translation is CASSEDFRGWETQYF.

This chain links TRBV11-3 with TRBJ2-7, with TRBD1 matching over 12 bases. The germline V gene encodes CDR1 SGHNT and CDR2 YENEEA. CDR3 length: 15 residues. V shed 5 bases, J shed 5 bases, and the junction held 7 bases outside the gene matches. CDR3 amino acids: CASSATGTGGDEQYF. The CDR3 DNA reads TGTGCCAGCAGCGCAACCGGGACAGGGGGCGACGAGCAGTACTTC.

The genes are TRBV6-5 and TRBJ2-7, with 9 bases identical to TRBD1. V dropped 2 bases and J dropped 4; count of bases not matched to a gene: 9. This CDR3 region has 16 residues. Germline V lookup: CDR1 MNHEY, CDR2 SVGAGI. The CDR3 is CASSYPSGTGKYEQYF. The CDR3 nucleotides read TGTGCCAGCAGTTACCCGAGCGGGACAGGGAAGTACGAGCAGTACTTC.

The J gene is TRBJ2-1, the V gene TRBV9; possible D gene TRBD2, 7 bases. Germline V gene sequence: CDR1 SGDLS, CDR2 YYNGEE. The CDR3 totals 13 residues. Between the trimmed V and J ends, which lost 3 bases and 9 bases, there was a span of 13 bases. CDR3 in DNA: TGTGCCAGCAGCGCCGGGGGGCAGACTGAGCAGTTCTTC. Encoded protein: CASSAGGQTEQFF.

The sample holds a few counts of this clone. V is TRBV11-1 and J is TRBJ2-4; D is perhaps TRBD2 (6 bases). This CDR3 has 15 amino acids. Germline V gene data show CDR1 as SGHAT and CDR2 as FQDESV (reference sequence). Trimming removed 6 bases at V and 1 base at J, with 13 bases between. DNA for the CDR3: TGTGCCAGCAGACGGGACCGGGGGGCCAAAAACATTCAGTACTTC. Translation: CASRRDRGAKNIQYF.

The rearrangement joins TRBV7-2 to TRBJ2-7; possible D gene TRBD2, 5 bases. V lost 10 bases to trimming and J lost 2 bases, with 18 bases between them. Germline-derived CDR1 and CDR2 are SGHTA and FQGNSA. This CDR3 spans 14 amino acids. The CDR3 here is CATQLKRGPYEQYF. The CDR3 nucleotides read TGTGCCACCCAGCTTAAACGAGGGCCCTACGAGCAGTACTTC.

A remark on this clone: At the DNA level, this CDR3 is encoded by other sequences in the same sample as well. V and J are TRBV5-6 and TRBJ2-7; possible D gene TRBD1, 5 bases. V was pared by 0 bases and J by 4 bases, with 8 bases between. From germline, CDR1 is SGHDT and CDR2 YYEEEE. This CDR3 is built from 13 residues. CDR3 protein: CASSLGRVYEQYF. CDR3 DNA: TGTGCCAGCAGCTTGGGCAGGGTTTACGAGCAGTACTTC.

CDR3 coding DNA: TGTGCCAGCAGCTTAGGGATAGCGGGGGCGGGGGGGCCTGGTGAGCAGTTCTTC. Its protein product is CASSLGIAGAGGPGEQFF. The chain joins TRBV7-6 to TRBJ2-1; 9 nucleotides match TRBD2. CDR3 length: 18 residues. V lost 1 base, J lost 9 bases, and 16 bases stayed unmatched. CDR1 SGHVS and CDR2 FNYEAQ come from the germline V gene.

The chain links TRBV2 to TRBJ1-2; no clear D. Trimming took 0 bases from V and 4 from J, leaving 9 bases between them. This CDR3 spans 14 amino acids. CDR1 and CDR2 (germline): SNHLY, FYNNEI. CDR3 sequence: CASSEAGLTYGYTF. CDR3 bases: TGTGCCAGCAGTGAAGCGGGCTTAACCTATGGCTACACCTTC.

The rearrangement links TRBV7-3 to TRBJ2-3; no clear D gene. Germline V gene lookup returns CDR1 SGHTA and CDR2 FQGTGA. The CDR3 runs to 16 residues. Trimming cost V 2 bases and J 1 base, with 13 bases left between them. CDR3 residues: CASSLYGTLGTDTQYF. The CDR3 region has the DNA TGTGCCAGCAGCTTATACGGTACTCTAGGCACAGATACGCAGTATTTT.

This clone has just a few counts. The V and J genes are TRBV30 and TRBJ2-3; TRBD1 matches 7 bases. V was clipped by 6 bases and J by 3 bases; unmatched bases: 6. Germline CDR1 GTSNPN, CDR2 SVGIG (reference sequence). This CDR3 is built from 13 residues. DNA for the CDR3: TGTGCCTGCCCGGGACAGCCAACAGATACGCAGTATTTT. Translation: CACPGQPTDTQYF.

The V and J genes are TRBV5-1 and TRBJ2-7; a weak D match, TRBD1 (6 bases). The germline V and J ends were trimmed by 0 bases and 0 bases, with 7 bases remaining between them. CDR3 size: 14 residues. Germline values: CDR1 SGHRS, CDR2 YFSETQ. CDR3 loop: CASSLDRVSYEQYF. CDR3 bases: TGCGCCAGCAGCTTGGACAGGGTCTCCTACGAGCAGTACTTC.

This clone is a singleton in its sample. J is TRBJ2-7 and V is TRBV7-2, with 9 nucleotides matching TRBD2. The CDR3 length is 16 residues. The V and J ends lost 1 base and 6 bases, in that order; junction bases with no gene match: 10. CDR1 is SGHTA, CDR2 FQGNSA, per germline. CDR3 residues: CASSLEVGTSRAEQYF. CDR3 DNA sequence: TGTGCCAGCAGCTTAGAGGTGGGGACTAGCCGGGCCGAGCAGTACTTC.

The chain joins TRBV4-1 to TRBJ1-5, with 8 positions matching TRBD1. The germline V gene encodes CDR1 MGHRA and CDR2 YSYEKL. V lost 4 bases, J lost 4 bases, and 3 bases stayed unmatched. The CDR3 has 14 residues. The CDR3 DNA is TGCGCCAGCAGCCCCGACAGGGGTAATCAGCCCCAGCATTTT. This gives the protein CASSPDRGNQPQHF.

As regards this clone: Other DNA sequences within the sample encode an identical CDR3. This chain links TRBV14 with TRBJ1-2; D is undetermined. Germline CDR1 is SGHDN and CDR2 is FVKESK. The CDR3 is 11 residues long. Trimming left V 3 bases short and J 5 bases short, with 4 bases between. The CDR3 nucleotides read TGTGCCAGCAGCCACGGGTATGGCTACACCTTC. Its translation: CASSHGYGYTF.

The chain combines TRBV30 with TRBJ1-1; D not resolved. V was trimmed by 3 bases and J by 3 bases, leaving 8 bases between them. The germline CDR1 and CDR2 sequences are GTSNPN and SVGIG (reference sequence). The CDR3 is 12 residues long. CDR3 sequence (DNA): TGTGCCTGGAGAAGAGTCCACACTGAAGCTTTCTTT. This codes for CAWRRVHTEAFF.

With respect to this clone: The sample has other DNA sequences that encode this CDR3 too. The gene calls are TRBV20-1 and TRBJ2-5; D remains ambiguous. CDR1 and CDR2 from the germline V gene are DFQATT and SNEGSKA (reference sequence). Trimming stripped 6 bases from V and 2 bases from J, with 4 bases between. The CDR3 has 10 residues. DNA for the CDR3: TGCAGTGCCTATCAAGAGACCCAGTACTTC. Translated: CSAYQETQYF.

Only a few counts were recorded for this clone. This sequence joins TRBV9 and TRBJ2-5; 7 positions agree with TRBD2. Trimming took 7 bases from V and 5 from J; bases not matched to a gene: 14. Germline V CDR1 and CDR2: SGDLS, YYNGEE. The CDR3 covers 15 residues. The CDR3 bases are TGTGCCAGCGTCTCGGCGGGAGAACTATTGGAGACCCAGTACTTC. It is translated as CASVSAGELLETQYF.

Regarding this clone: One end of the junction is discordant with germline, which a read error may explain. The chain links TRBV7-9 to TRBJ1-1; weak D call: TRBD1 (5 bases). Germline assignment: CDR1 SEHNR and CDR2 FQNEAQ (reference sequence). CDR3 size: 12 residues. The CDR3 region is CSSSFDSTEAFF. CDR3 in DNA: TGTTCCAGCAGCTTCGACAGCACTGAAGCTTTCTTT.

This chain uses TRBV11-2 with TRBJ2-7; no clear D. V gave up 1 base and J gave up 2 bases, with 12 bases separating them. Germline V gene lookup returns CDR1 SGHAT and CDR2 FQNNGV. The CDR3 length is 15 residues. This CDR3 is CASSLASGDPYEQYF. The CDR3 DNA follows: TGTGCCAGCAGCTTAGCGAGTGGTGATCCCTACGAGCAGTACTTC.

J is TRBJ2-1 and V is TRBV4-2; 7 bases map to TRBD2. The V and J ends lost 1 base and 4 bases, in that order; junction bases with no gene match: 10. CDR3 length: 17 residues. CDR1 is LGHNA and CDR2 is YNFKEQ in the germline V gene. The chain's CDR3 is CASSQGASGTFYNEQFF. The DNA of the CDR3 is TGTGCCAGCAGCCAAGGAGCTAGCGGAACCTTTTACAATGAGCAGTTCTTC.

This clone was counted only a few times. This chain uses TRBV7-7 with TRBJ2-5, with 9 positions matching TRBD1. J gave up 5 bases and V 4 bases, and 8 bases lay outside the gene matches. Germline CDR1 is SSHAT and CDR2 is FNYEAQ (reference sequence). CDR3 size: 15 residues. The CDR3 nucleotides read TGTGCCAGCAGCTCCCGAACAGGGGGCTTGGAGACCCAGTACTTC. This gives the protein CASSSRTGGLETQYF.

This chain joins TRBV6-4 and TRBJ2-1; 11 nucleotides line up with TRBD1. Losses at the gene ends were 4 bases for V and 3 bases for J; bases not matched to a gene: 2. This CDR3 contains 15 residues. Germline CDR1 reads MRHNA; CDR2 reads SNTAGT. DNA for the CDR3: TGTGCCAGCAGTGCGGGACAGGGGGTCTACAATGAGCAGTTCTTC. Amino acid sequence: CASSAGQGVYNEQFF.

The chain joins TRBV19 to TRBJ1-6; 7 nucleotides match TRBD1. J gave up 5 bases and V 4 bases, and 2 bases lay outside the gene matches. Germline V lookup: CDR1 LNHDA, CDR2 SQIVND (reference sequence). This CDR3 contains 14 residues. The CDR3 region is CASSTGQHNSPLHF. The CDR3 coding sequence is TGTGCCAGTAGTACGGGACAGCATAATTCACCCCTCCACTTT.

The V and J genes are TRBV28 and TRBJ2-3; TRBD2 is a possible D gene (6 bases). The CDR3 has 14 residues. V shed 7 bases and J shed 2 bases, with 13 bases lying between them. The V gene's germline CDR1 is MDHEN and CDR2 SYDVKM. The CDR3 nucleotides read TGTGCCAGCATAAACCAGCGGGCCACAGATACGCAGTATTTT. Its protein is CASINQRATDTQYF.

V and J are TRBV27 and TRBJ2-2; TRBD2 matches 9 bases. From germline, CDR1 is MNHEY and CDR2 SMNVEV (reference sequence). Unmatched junction bases numbered 10, after V lost 4 bases and J lost 7 bases. The length of the CDR3 is 16 residues. As DNA, the CDR3 is TGTGCCAGCAGTTCCTTAGCGGGAGCGTTGATCGGGGAGCTGTTTTTT. It is translated as CASSSLAGALIGELFF.

The rearrangement links TRBV27 to TRBJ2-7; D is perhaps TRBD1 (6 bases). Trimming took off 7 bases at V and 4 bases at J, with 20 bases between the two ends. Germline assignment: CDR1 MNHEY and CDR2 SMNVEV (reference sequence). This CDR3 contains 15 residues. CDR3 in amino acids: CASTFQLARGYEQYF. CDR3 bases: TGTGCCAGCACCTTCCAGTTGGCCAGGGGATACGAGCAGTACTTC.

The rearrangement uses TRBV28 and TRBJ1-4, with 8 bases matching TRBD1. Germline V gene sequence: CDR1 MDHEN, CDR2 SYDVKM. The junction had 8 bases not matched to a gene; V was cut back by 4 bases and J by 7 bases. The CDR3 consists of 15 residues. CDR3 bases: TGTGCCAGCAGTTCGGACAGGGTATTAGGTGAAAAACTGTTTTTT. This translates into CASSSDRVLGEKLFF.

Regarding this clone: At one of its ends the junction is not consistent with the germline gene, which may arise from a read error. V is TRBV5-4 and J is TRBJ2-3, with TRBD2 identical over 13 bases. The CDR3 length is 16 residues. Per germline, CDR1 SGHNT and CDR2 YYREEE (reference sequence). The CDR3 is CASSLGLAGRLDTQYF. CDR3 in DNA: TGTGCCAGCAGTTTGGGACTAGCGGGGAGGTTAGATACGCAGTATTTT.

This clone was recorded once. The chain joins TRBV30 to TRBJ1-5; D might be TRBD1 (5 bases). CDR1 GTSNPN and CDR2 SVGIG come from the germline V gene (reference sequence). V gave up 2 bases and J gave up 4 bases, with 12 bases separating them. The CDR3 spans 14 residues. CDR3 sequence reads: CAWSLQVFNQPQHF. The CDR3 region has the DNA TGTGCCTGGAGTCTACAGGTCTTTAATCAGCCCCAGCATTTT.